The 17 T cell receptor beta chains in this list originate from one sample, sequenced in a study of blood T cell repertoires in COVID-19. The protocol was immunoSEQ multiplex PCR, while the TCRdb copy is restricted to in-frame clones and leaves out a portion. The repertoire consists of under 300,000 clones, with around 88% occurring once and the leading ten covering 8.8%. Source material: PBMCs or T cells enriched from blood (not recorded which). These receptors came from a man in his forties who had recovered from COVID-19.

This sequence joins TRBV19 and TRBJ1-1; no clear D gene. The V and J ends lost 5 bases and 1 base respectively, with 8 bases between them. The CDR3 contains 13 residues. Germline V lookup: CDR1 LNHDA, CDR2 SQIVND (reference sequence). CDR3 nucleotides: TGTGCCAGTAGTCTCCAGAAGAACACTGAAGCTTTCTTT. This encodes CASSLQKNTEAFF.

The chain uses TRBV3-1 (or the pseudogene TRBV3-2) and TRBJ2-7, with TRBD1 as a possible D gene (6 bases). The CDR3 runs to 15 residues. Germline-derived CDR1 and CDR2 are LGHDT and YNNKEL (reference sequence). The V end was cut by 4 bases, the J end by 5 bases, with 18 bases between. CDR3 bases: TGTGCCAGCAGCCTCATCCGGGACATTCCCCACGAGCAGTACTTC. Protein: CASSLIRDIPHEQYF.

The rearrangement joins TRBV6-2 or TRBV6-3 to TRBJ2-2; the D gene is possibly TRBD2 (6 bases). Looked up from germline, CDR1 is MNHEY and CDR2 is SVGEGT. This CDR3 contains 17 residues. V gave up 6 bases and J gave up 1 base, with 18 bases separating them. The CDR3 DNA is TGTGCCAGCAGCAACCTACCGGGACTCGGGAACACCGGGGAGCTGTTTTTT. It is translated as CASSNLPGLGNTGELFF.

This rearrangement joins TRBV7-2 to TRBJ1-1; no clear D. Trimming removed 3 bases at V and 2 bases at J, with 7 bases between. The CDR3 has 13 residues. In germline, CDR1 is SGHTA, CDR2 FQGNSA. CDR3 nucleotides: TGTGCCAGCAGCTTCGAGGGCAACACTGAAGCTTTCTTT. Amino acids: CASSFEGNTEAFF.

The chain employs TRBV18 and TRBJ1-1, with 8 bases matching TRBD1. Germline loops: CDR1 KGHSH, CDR2 LQKENI. V gave up 4 bases and J gave up 2 bases; unmatched junction bases: 9. CDR3 length: 16 amino acids. The chain's CDR3 is CASSQPGQALNTEAFF. The CDR3, as DNA: TGTGCCAGCTCACAACCGGGACAGGCGCTCAACACTGAAGCTTTCTTT.

The chain is built from TRBV28 and TRBJ2-3; 13 positions match TRBD2. J gave up 3 bases and V 1 base, and 22 bases lay outside the gene matches. CDR3 length: 23 residues. CDR1 and CDR2 from the germline V gene are MDHEN and SYDVKM. The DNA of the CDR3 is TGTGCCAGCAGTTTATTATTGTTGGTTCGTGGGACTAGCGGGACCCTAGGTACAGATACGCAGTATTTT. Protein sequence: CASSLLLLVRGTSGTLGTDTQYF.

The chain links TRBV20-1 to TRBJ1-1, with D hard to call. Looked up from germline, CDR1 is DFQATT and CDR2 is SNEGSKA (reference sequence). This CDR3 has 11 amino acids. V dropped 3 bases and J dropped 8 bases, with 10 bases sitting between them. The CDR3 nucleotides are TGCAGTGCTAGCCGGTCAATAGAAGCTTTCTTT. The encoded protein is CSASRSIEAFF.

V usage is TRBV7-3 and J usage is TRBJ1-1; 11 bases are shared with TRBD1. The germline gives CDR1 SGHTA, CDR2 FQGTGA. V dropped 2 bases and J dropped 2; count of bases not matched to a gene: 1. The CDR3 is made up of 15 amino acids. The CDR3 spells CASSLGQGANTEAFF. CDR3 DNA sequence: TGTGCCAGCAGCTTAGGACAGGGGGCCAACACTGAAGCTTTCTTT.

The chain carries TRBV19 and TRBJ1-5; the D gene is possibly TRBD1 (5 bases). Trimming stripped 4 bases from V and 6 bases from J, with 13 bases between. The CDR3 runs 14 residues. CDR1 is LNHDA and CDR2 is SQIVND in the germline V gene (reference sequence). The DNA for the CDR3 is TGTGCCAGTAGTACTCAGGGTTCCGGTCAGCCCCAGCATTTT. Protein sequence: CASSTQGSGQPQHF.

This clone was counted only a few times. The chain couples TRBV6-5 to TRBJ1-4; possibly TRBD1 for D (6 bases). The V end was cut by 9 bases, the J end by 4 bases, with 12 bases between. The germline CDR1 and CDR2 sequences are MNHEY and SVGAGI. This CDR3 region has 13 residues. In DNA, the CDR3 is TGTGCCAGTAGACAGGTTAATAATGAAAAACTGTTTTTT. Translating it yields CASRQVNNEKLFF.

This rearrangement joins TRBV9 to TRBJ2-1; 12 bases are shared with TRBD2. The CDR3 sequence is 17 residues long. The V gene's germline CDR1 is SGDLS and CDR2 YYNGEE. Germline trimming cut 3 bases from V and 0 bases from J; bases unmatched to any gene: 4. CDR3 protein: CASSALAGGSSYNEQFF. The DNA of the CDR3 is TGTGCCAGCAGCGCTCTAGCGGGGGGGAGCTCCTACAATGAGCAGTTCTTC.

The chain uses TRBV3-1 (or the pseudogene TRBV3-2) and TRBJ1-4, with a possible D match to TRBD1 (6 bases). The CDR3 has 19 amino acids. Trimming removed 0 bases at V and 0 bases at J, with 17 bases between. Germline V CDR1 and CDR2: LGHDT, YNNKEL (reference sequence). CDR3 amino acids: CASSQDSLGQVATNEKLFF. CDR3 bases: TGTGCCAGCAGCCAAGATAGTTTGGGACAAGTCGCAACTAATGAAAAACTGTTTTTT.

The rearrangement uses TRBV7-9 and TRBJ1-1; 7 nucleotides agree with TRBD1. The CDR3 length is 12 residues. The V gene's germline CDR1 is SEHNR and CDR2 FQNEAQ (reference sequence). V lost 5 bases and J lost 7; bases outside the gene matches: 4. CDR3 sequence reads: CASSPQGVEAFF. CDR3 coding DNA: TGTGCCAGCAGCCCCCAGGGGGTTGAAGCTTTCTTT.

This clone has just one count. V gene TRBV2 combines with J gene TRBJ2-3, with a possible D match to TRBD2 (5 bases). The V gene's germline CDR1 is SNHLY and CDR2 FYNNEI. CDR3 length equals 12 residues. The V gene lost 7 bases and the J gene lost 2 bases, with 7 bases spanning the gap. The CDR3 DNA reads as TGTGCCAGCACCGGGGACACAGATACGCAGTATTTT. Amino acids: CASTGDTDTQYF.

V is TRBV5-1 and J is TRBJ2-2; 9 nucleotides match TRBD1. Unmatched junction bases numbered 5, after V lost 4 bases and J lost 4 bases. In germline, CDR1 is SGHRS, CDR2 YFSETQ. The CDR3 length is 15 residues. For the CDR3, the DNA is TGCGCCAGCAGCCTGGGGACAGGGCCCACCGGGGAGCTGTTTTTT. The encoded protein is CASSLGTGPTGELFF.

The rearrangement links TRBV5-5 to TRBJ2-6, with unresolved D. Germline V gives CDR1 SGHKS, CDR2 YYEKEE (reference sequence). CDR3 size: 15 residues. V dropped 2 bases and J dropped 0 bases, with 6 bases sitting between them. CDR3 residues: CASSFRSSGANVLTF. The CDR3 bases are TGTGCCAGCAGCTTTCGGAGCTCTGGGGCCAACGTCCTGACTTTC.

The chain is built from TRBV18 and TRBJ1-2; possibly TRBD1 for D (6 bases). This CDR3 region has 13 residues. Germline V CDR1 and CDR2: KGHSH, LQKENI. Trimming shortened V by 3 bases and J by 6 bases, and 11 bases separated the two germline ends. The CDR3 coding sequence is TGTGCCAGCTCACCCGTGGGGGCCGATGGCTACACCTTC. It yields the protein CASSPVGADGYTF.